This T cell receptor beta chain was recovered during a study of CD8+ T cells in alopecia areata. Overall study results and limits: With patients, TCR sharing proved less clear than in mice, a difference possibly related to HLA. In lesional scalp, particularly from alopecia totalis/universalis, clonality was higher than in normal scalp. Scalp sample data also include resident alphabeta T cells from normal skin.

As for this clone: Its antigen is currently unknown.

Germline assignment: CDR1 SGHRS and CDR2 YFSETQ. The V end was cut by 0 bases, the J end by 9 bases, with 7 bases between. The CDR3 totals 12 residues. Sequencing templates came from extracted RNA that was reverse transcribed into cDNA. Measured with immunoSEQ multiplex PCR; TCRdb has only the in-frame clones, and not every one. The repertoire holds 150,000 or so clones, with about three fifths as singletons. J is TRBJ2-1 and V is TRBV5-1, with D possibly TRBD2 on 5 matching bases. The clonotype originates from a human donor in good health. The sequencing input was CD4+ T cells sorted from blood. As DNA, the CDR3 is TGCGCCAGCAGCTTGGATCTAGCTGAGCAGTTCTTC. Protein: CASSLDLAEQFF.